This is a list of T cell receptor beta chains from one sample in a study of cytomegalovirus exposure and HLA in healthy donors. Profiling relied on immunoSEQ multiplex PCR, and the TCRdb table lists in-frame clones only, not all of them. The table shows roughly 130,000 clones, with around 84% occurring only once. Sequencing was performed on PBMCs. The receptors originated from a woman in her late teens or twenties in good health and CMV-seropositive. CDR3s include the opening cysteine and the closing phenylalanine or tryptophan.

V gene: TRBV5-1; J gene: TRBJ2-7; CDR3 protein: CASSPTGGLNEQYF
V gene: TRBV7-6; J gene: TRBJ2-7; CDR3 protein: CASSSSGSYEQYF
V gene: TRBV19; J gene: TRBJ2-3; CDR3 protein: CASSMGVLSGGLVQYF
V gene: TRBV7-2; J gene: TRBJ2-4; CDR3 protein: CASRGVVGGGNIQYF
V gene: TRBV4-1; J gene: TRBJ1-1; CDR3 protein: CASSLRGPINTEAFF
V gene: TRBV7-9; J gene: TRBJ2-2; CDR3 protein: CASSFEAGGILFF
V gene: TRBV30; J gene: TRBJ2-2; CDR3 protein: CAWRGAGGLSYTGELFF
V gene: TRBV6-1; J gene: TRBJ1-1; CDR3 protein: CASSGQGDTEAFF
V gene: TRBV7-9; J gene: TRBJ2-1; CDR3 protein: CASSLGQPQNDEQFF
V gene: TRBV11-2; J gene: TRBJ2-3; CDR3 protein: CASRPVTGGSDTQYF
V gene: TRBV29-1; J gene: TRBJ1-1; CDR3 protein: CSVVVGTGLAEAFF
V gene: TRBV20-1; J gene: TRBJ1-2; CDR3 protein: CSAKHSYGYTF
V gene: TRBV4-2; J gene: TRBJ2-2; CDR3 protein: CASSQGATGELFF
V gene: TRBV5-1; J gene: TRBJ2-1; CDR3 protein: CASSGGTGSYNEQFF
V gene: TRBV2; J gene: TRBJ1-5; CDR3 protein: CASTVTGGTNQPQHF
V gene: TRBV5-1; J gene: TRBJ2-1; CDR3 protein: CASSPAGGPNEQFF
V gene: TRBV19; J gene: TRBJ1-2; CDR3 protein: CATVGGGYGYTF
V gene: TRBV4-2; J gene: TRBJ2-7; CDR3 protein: CASSQDWGGPYEQYF
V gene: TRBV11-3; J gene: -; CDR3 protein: CASSPNGGGAHEQYF
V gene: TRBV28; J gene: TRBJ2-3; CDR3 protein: CASSLEELGGGTDTQYF
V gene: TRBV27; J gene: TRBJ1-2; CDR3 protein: CASRKYESVYGYTF
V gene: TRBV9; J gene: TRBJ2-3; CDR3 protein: CASSGGLAGGDTQYF